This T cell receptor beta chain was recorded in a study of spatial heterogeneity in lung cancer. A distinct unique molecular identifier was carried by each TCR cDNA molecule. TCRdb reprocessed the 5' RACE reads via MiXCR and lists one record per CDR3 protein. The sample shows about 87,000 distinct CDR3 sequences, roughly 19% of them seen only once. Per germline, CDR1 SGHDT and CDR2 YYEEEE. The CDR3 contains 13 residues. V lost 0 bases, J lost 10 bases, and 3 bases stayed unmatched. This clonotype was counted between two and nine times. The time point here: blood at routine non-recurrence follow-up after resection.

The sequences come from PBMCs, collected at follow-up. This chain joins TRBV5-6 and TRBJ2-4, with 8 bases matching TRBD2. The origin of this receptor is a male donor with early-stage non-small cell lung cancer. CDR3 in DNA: TGTGCCAGCAGCTTGGCCGGGAGGGTTATTCAGTACTTC. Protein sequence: CASSLAGRVIQYF.